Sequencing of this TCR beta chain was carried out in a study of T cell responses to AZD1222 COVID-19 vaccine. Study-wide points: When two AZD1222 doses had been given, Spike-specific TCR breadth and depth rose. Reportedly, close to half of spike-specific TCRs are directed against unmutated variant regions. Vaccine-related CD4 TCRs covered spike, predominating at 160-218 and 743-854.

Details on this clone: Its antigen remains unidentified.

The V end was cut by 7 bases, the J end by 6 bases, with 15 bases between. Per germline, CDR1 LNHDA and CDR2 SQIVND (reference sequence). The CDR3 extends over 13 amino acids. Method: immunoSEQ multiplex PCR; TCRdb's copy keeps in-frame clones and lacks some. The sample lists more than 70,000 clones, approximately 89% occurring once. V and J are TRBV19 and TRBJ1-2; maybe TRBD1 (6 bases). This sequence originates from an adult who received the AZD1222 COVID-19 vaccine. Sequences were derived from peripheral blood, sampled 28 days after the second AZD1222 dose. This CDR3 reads CASTGVTGHGYTF. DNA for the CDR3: TGTGCCAGTACCGGGGTTACAGGGCATGGCTACACCTTC. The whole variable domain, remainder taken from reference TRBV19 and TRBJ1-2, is DGGITQSPKYLFRKEGQNVTLSCEQNLNHDAMYWYRQDPGQGLRLIYYSQIVNDFQKGDIAEGYSVSREKKESFPLTVTSAQKNPTAFYLCASTGVTGHGYTFGSGTRLTVV.